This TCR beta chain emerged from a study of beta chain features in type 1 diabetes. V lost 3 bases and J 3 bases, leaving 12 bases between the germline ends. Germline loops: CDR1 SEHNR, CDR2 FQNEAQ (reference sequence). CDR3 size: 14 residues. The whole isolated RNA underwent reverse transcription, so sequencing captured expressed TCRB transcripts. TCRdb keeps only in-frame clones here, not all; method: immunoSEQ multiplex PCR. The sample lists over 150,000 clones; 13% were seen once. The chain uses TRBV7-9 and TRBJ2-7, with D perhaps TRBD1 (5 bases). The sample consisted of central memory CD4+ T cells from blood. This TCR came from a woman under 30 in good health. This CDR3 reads CASSFDRSFYEQYF. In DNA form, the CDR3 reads TGTGCCAGCAGCTTTGACAGAAGCTTCTACGAGCAGTACTTC. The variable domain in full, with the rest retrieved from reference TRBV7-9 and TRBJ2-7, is DTGVSQNPRHKITKRGQNVTFRCDPISEHNRLYWYRQTLGQGPEFLTYFQNEAQLEKSRLLSDRFSAERPKGSFSTLEIQRTEQGDSAMYLCASSFDRSFYEQYFGPGTRLTVT.